These T cell receptor beta chains were read from a single sample in a study of T cell changes during pregnancy in multiple sclerosis. Profiled with immunoSEQ multiplex PCR; TCRdb holds only in-frame clones, not every one. Of some 38,000 clones in the sample, 90% to 95% were seen once. The specimen comprised CD4+ T cells from peripheral blood mononuclear cells, sampled in the second trimester of pregnancy. The receptors shown here come from a female donor in good health, enrolled as a control in a pregnancy study. Both conserved end residues are part of each CDR3. D genes are given only for firm matches. The size of a clone is reported for some rows only, either as once, few or many, or as a class for expanded clones.

clone_size	j_call	d_call	v_call	cdr3_aa	cdr3_nt
.	TRBJ1-4	.	TRBV30	CAWSEGHLGGKLFF	TGTGCCTGGAGTGAGGGCCATCTCGGGGGAAAACTGTTTTTT
.	TRBJ2-2	TRBD1	TRBV11-2	CASSQVTGVGAGELFF	TGTGCCAGCAGTCAAGTCACAGGGGTTGGCGCCGGGGAGCTGTTTTTT
once	TRBJ1-4	TRBD1	TRBV5-1	CASSLGWNRGNEKLFF	TGCGCCAGCAGCTTGGGATGGAACAGGGGGAATGAAAAACTGTTTTTT
once	TRBJ1-2	TRBD1	TRBV5-1	CASSLGLRGQNGYTF	TGCGCCAGCAGCTTGGGTCTCAGGGGGCAAAATGGCTACACCTTC
.	TRBJ1-3	.	TRBV7-8	CASSLGAHAAGNTIYF	TGTGCCAGCAGCTTAGGGGCACACGCTGCCGGAAACACCATATATTTT
.	TRBJ1-4	.	TRBV18	CASSRRRATTNEKLFF	TGTGCCAGCTCCCGCCGGCGGGCAACAACTAATGAAAAACTGTTTTTT
.	TRBJ1-1	.	TRBV4-2	CASSQELGWNTEAFF	TGTGCCAGCAGCCAAGAACTGGGCTGGAACACTGAAGCTTTCTTT
.	TRBJ2-7	.	TRBV7-2	CASGITGSVSYEQYF	TGTGCCAGCGGAATAACAGGGTCAGTGTCCTACGAGCAGTACTTC
.	TRBJ1-2	.	TRBV28	CASSLTGNYGYTF	TGTGCCAGCAGTCTGACAGGAAACTATGGCTACACCTTC
.	TRBJ1-2	.	TRBV10-1	CASSGWTVSNYGYTF	TGCGCCAGCAGTGGTTGGACAGTGAGTAACTATGGCTACACCTTC
.	TRBJ2-5	TRBD1	TRBV15	CATWTGETQYF	TGTGCCACTTGGACAGGGGAGACCCAGTACTTC
.	TRBJ2-1	TRBD2	TRBV5-1	CASRAGGRIEEQFF	TGCGCCAGCAGGGCGGGGGGGCGGATAGAGGAGCAGTTCTTC
.	TRBJ1-2	.	TRBV18	CASSDIQQGNGYTF	TGTGCCAGCTCAGACATCCAACAGGGAAATGGCTACACCTTC
.	TRBJ2-1	TRBD2	TRBV5-6	CASSPGSVGRRGGINEQFF	TGTGCCAGCAGCCCCGGGAGTGTGGGACGGCGGGGGGGAATAAATGAGCAGTTCTTC
once	TRBJ1-3	TRBD1	TRBV7-9	CASSLGDRDWSSGNTIYF	TGTGCCAGCAGCTTGGGAGACAGGGATTGGAGCTCTGGAAACACCATATATTTT
.	TRBJ1-6	.	TRBV27	CASRNAGRGRHSPLHF	TGTGCCAGCAGAAACGCAGGGCGGGGGCGGCATTCACCCCTCCACTTT
.	TRBJ2-3	TRBD2	TRBV4-2	CASSQTTAGGVVDTQYF	TGTGCCAGCAGCCAAACTACAGCGGGGGGGGTGGTAGATACGCAGTATTTT
.	TRBJ1-6	TRBD1	TRBV10-2	CASSDGTGGTSPLHF	TGCGCCAGCAGTGATGGGACAGGGGGTACTTCACCCCTCCACTTT
.	TRBJ2-3	TRBD2	TRBV5-1	CASSLSSGGDTQYF	TGCGCCAGCAGCTTGTCTAGCGGGGGGGATACGCAGTATTTT
.	TRBJ2-3	TRBD2	TRBV11-3	CASSLVGASGDTQYF	TGTGCCAGCAGCTTAGTCGGGGCTAGCGGAGATACGCAGTATTTT
once	TRBJ2-3	TRBD2	TRBV30	CAWSVDGGNTQYF	TGTGCCTGGAGTGTTGACGGGGGGAATACGCAGTATTTT
few	TRBJ1-1	.	TRBV30	CAWSVAGMNTEAFF	TGTGCCTGGAGTGTGGCAGGGATGAACACTGAAGCTTTCTTT
.	TRBJ2-4	TRBD2	TRBV19	CASSKDSGGMGDIQYF	TGTGCCAGTAGTAAGGATAGCGGGGGTATGGGAGACATTCAGTACTTC
once	TRBJ1-1	.	TRBV7-2	CASSFRGGGNTEAFF	TGTGCCAGCAGCTTCAGGGGCGGGGGGAACACTGAAGCTTTCTTT
.	TRBJ2-7	.	TRBV28	CASTGILHEQYF	TGTGCCAGCACAGGGATTCTCCACGAGCAGTACTTC
.	TRBJ1-2	TRBD1	TRBV19	CASSMQGVYGYTF	TGTGCCAGTAGCATGCAGGGGGTCTATGGCTACACCTTC
.	TRBJ2-7	TRBD1	TRBV18	CASSPSGQGTREQYF	TGTGCCAGCTCACCCAGCGGACAGGGGACGCGTGAGCAGTACTTC
.	TRBJ2-1	.	TRBV14	CASSQPRGAYNEQFF	TGTGCCAGCAGCCAACCCAGGGGGGCCTACAATGAGCAGTTCTTC
.	TRBJ2-1	TRBD2	TRBV6-5	CASSALAGGTNEQFF	TGTGCCAGCAGCGCACTAGCGGGGGGGACCAATGAGCAGTTCTTC